The clone carrying this T cell receptor (beta chain) was picked up many times. Its cognate antigen is unknown. The identical CDR3 is also encoded by other nucleotide sequences in the sample. The assay was immunoSEQ multiplex PCR, and TCRdb's table has in-frame clones only and misses some. The data hold about 110,000 clones, with about 88% observed a single time. This entry is derived from a study of T cell responses to AZD1222 COVID-19 vaccine. Study-wide points: In a largely white British group with more females than males, clonal diversity was possibly underestimated. The study found vaccine-associated CD4 TCRs spanning spike, dominant at 160-218 and 743-854.

The receptor comes from an adult in good health. This sample comprised peripheral blood, obtained on day 0 of AZD1222 vaccination.

CDR3 sequence (DNA): TGTGCCAGCAGTCCCCAGGGGAACACTGAAGCTTTCTTT. Its protein product is CASSPQGNTEAFF. V and J are TRBV7-9 and TRBJ1-1, with a possible D match to TRBD1 (5 bases). Trimming removed 6 bases at V and 1 base at J, with 9 bases between. The germline V gene encodes CDR1 SEHNR and CDR2 FQNEAQ (reference sequence). The CDR3 consists of 13 residues.